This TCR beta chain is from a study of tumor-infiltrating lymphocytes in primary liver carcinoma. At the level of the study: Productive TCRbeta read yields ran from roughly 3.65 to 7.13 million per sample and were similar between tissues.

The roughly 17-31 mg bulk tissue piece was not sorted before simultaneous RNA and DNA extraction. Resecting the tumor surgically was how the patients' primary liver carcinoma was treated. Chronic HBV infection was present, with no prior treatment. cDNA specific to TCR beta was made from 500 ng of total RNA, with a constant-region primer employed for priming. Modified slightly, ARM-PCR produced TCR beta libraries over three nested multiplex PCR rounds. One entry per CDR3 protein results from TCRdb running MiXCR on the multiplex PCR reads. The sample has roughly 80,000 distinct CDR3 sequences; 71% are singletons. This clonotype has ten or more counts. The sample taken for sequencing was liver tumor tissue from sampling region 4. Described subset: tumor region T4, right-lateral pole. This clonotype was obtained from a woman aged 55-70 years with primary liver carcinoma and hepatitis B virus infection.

The DNA for the CDR3 is TGTGCCAGCAGCCAAGATCCCAGGGAGTGGCGTACTGAAGCTTTCTTT. Translation: CASSQDPREWRTEAFF. The chain is built from TRBV14 and TRBJ1-1, with D perhaps TRBD1 (5 bases). Germline lookup yields CDR1 SGHDN and CDR2 FVKESK. CDR3 length: 16 residues. V lost 0 bases to trimming and J lost 5 bases, with 16 bases between them.